The present T cell receptor (beta chain) was sequenced within a study of control samples from healthy donors and cancer patients. Germline lookup yields CDR1 MNHNS and CDR2 SASEGT. Trimming removed 3 bases from V and 3 bases from J; junction bases left unmatched: 7. This CDR3 spans 15 amino acids. Sequencing used immunoSEQ multiplex PCR; TCRdb keeps in-frame clones, though not all of them. The table has some 94,000 clones, around 87% seen once. The clonotype originates from a woman between 50 and 59 years old in good health. Sequences were obtained from blood. This chain links TRBV6-1 with TRBJ2-5; 7 nucleotides match TRBD1. CDR3: CASSDLGGSEETQYF. The CDR3 DNA follows: TGTGCCAGCAGTGATTTAGGGGGCTCGGAAGAGACCCAGTACTTC.